This T cell receptor beta chain was identified in a study of Ad26.COV2.S vaccination and SARS-CoV-2 variants. Concerning this clone: Its antigen remains unknown.

The treatment is: some 20 received Ad26.COV2.S at low or high dose, single or two shots; roughly 5 received placebo; per-sample allocation not given. Vaccine and placebo recipients were sampled on day 63 after the first injection. In germline, CDR1 is GTSNPN, CDR2 SVGIG (reference sequence). This CDR3 contains 15 residues. The V and J ends lost 3 bases and 0 bases respectively, with 12 bases between them. Repertoires were generated with immunoSEQ multiplex PCR, while TCRdb's copy carries only in-frame clones and drops some. Of about 680,000 clones listed, more than 80% are singletons. Points from the study as a whole: Possible underestimation of total T cell responses by the TCR breadth and depth analyses was noted.

The chain couples TRBV30 to TRBJ2-1, with unresolved D. The clonotype was recovered from a person aged 18-65 years who received the Ad26.COV2.S COVID-19 vaccine or a placebo. The sequencing here drew on peripheral blood, taken in a trial of Ad26.COV2.S vaccine versus placebo. The CDR3 bases are TGTGCCTGGAGAGAAGATTACAGCTCCTACAATGAGCAGTTCTTC. Translating gives CAWREDYSSYNEQFF.